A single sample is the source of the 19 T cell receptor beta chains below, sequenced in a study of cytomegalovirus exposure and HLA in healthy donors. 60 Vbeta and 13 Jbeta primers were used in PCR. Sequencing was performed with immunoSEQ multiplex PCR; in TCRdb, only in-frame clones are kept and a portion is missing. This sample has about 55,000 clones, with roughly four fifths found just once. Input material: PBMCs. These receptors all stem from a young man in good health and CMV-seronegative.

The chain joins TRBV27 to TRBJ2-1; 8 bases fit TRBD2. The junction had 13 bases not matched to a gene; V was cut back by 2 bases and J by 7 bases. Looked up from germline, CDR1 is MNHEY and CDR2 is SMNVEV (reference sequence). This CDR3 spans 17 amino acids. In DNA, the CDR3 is TGTGCCAGCAGTTTACGCTCGTCCGGGACTAGTTATAATGAGCAGTTCTTC. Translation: CASSLRSSGTSYNEQFF.

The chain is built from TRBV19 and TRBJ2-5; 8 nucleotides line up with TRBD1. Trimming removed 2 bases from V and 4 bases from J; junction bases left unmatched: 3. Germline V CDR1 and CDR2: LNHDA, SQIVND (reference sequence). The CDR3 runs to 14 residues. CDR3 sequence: CASSIQGARETQYF. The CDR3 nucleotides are TGTGCCAGTAGTATACAGGGGGCAAGAGAGACCCAGTACTTC.

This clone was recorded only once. The CDR3 sequence is CASSPGTAGADTQYF. In nucleotides, the CDR3 is TGTGCCAGCAGTCCAGGGACAGCTGGGGCAGATACGCAGTATTTT. The rearrangement uses TRBV28 and TRBJ2-3; 7 nucleotides line up with TRBD1. The CDR3 contains 15 residues. Germline CDR1 MDHEN, CDR2 SYDVKM. The junction had 9 bases not matched to a gene; V was cut back by 5 bases and J by 4 bases.

CDR3 protein: CASSRSQGNEQYF. The CDR3 region has the DNA TGTGCCAGCAGCAGGTCACAGGGAAACGAGCAGTACTTC. The chain is built from TRBV9 and TRBJ2-7; possibly TRBD1 for D (6 bases). V shed 4 bases and J shed 5 bases, with 13 bases lying between them. This CDR3 has 13 amino acids. The germline gives CDR1 SGDLS, CDR2 YYNGEE.

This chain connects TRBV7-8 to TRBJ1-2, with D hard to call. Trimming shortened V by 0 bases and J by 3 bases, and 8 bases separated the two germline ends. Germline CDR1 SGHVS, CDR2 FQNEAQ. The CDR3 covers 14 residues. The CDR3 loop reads CASSLAGVYYGYTF. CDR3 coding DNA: TGTGCCAGCAGCTTAGCCGGGGTATACTATGGCTACACCTTC.

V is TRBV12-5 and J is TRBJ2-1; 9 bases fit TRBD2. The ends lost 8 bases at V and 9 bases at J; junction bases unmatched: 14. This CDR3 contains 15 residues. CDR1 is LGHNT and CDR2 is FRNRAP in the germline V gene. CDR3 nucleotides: TGTGCTAGTAAGTCAATAGCGGGAGATGGAGGTGAGCAGTTCTTC. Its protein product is CASKSIAGDGGEQFF.

DNA for the CDR3: TGTGCCAGCAGCCACAATCAGCCCCAGCATTTT. It encodes CASSHNQPQHF. V is TRBV7-9 and J is TRBJ1-5, with D unresolved. This CDR3 spans 11 amino acids. From germline, CDR1 is SEHNR and CDR2 FQNEAQ (reference sequence). V lost 5 bases to trimming and J lost 3 bases, with 2 bases between them.

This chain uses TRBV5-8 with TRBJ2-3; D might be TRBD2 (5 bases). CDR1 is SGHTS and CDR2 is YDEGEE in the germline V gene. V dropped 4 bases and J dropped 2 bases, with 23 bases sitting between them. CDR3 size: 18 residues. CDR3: CASSPPWASFFPTDTQYF. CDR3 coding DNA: TGTGCCAGCAGCCCTCCGTGGGCTAGCTTTTTCCCCACAGATACGCAGTATTTT.

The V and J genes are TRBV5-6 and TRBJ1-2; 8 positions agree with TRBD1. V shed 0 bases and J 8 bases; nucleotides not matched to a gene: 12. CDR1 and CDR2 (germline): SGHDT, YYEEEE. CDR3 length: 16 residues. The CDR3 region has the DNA TGTGCCAGCAGCTTGGCCGTCACAGGGGGATCGGGGGGCTACACCTTC. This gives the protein CASSLAVTGGSGGYTF.

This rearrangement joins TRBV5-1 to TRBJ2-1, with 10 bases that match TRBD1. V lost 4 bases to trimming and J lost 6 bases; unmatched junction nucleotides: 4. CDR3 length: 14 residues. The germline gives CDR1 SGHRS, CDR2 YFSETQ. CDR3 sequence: CASSRDRGRNEQFF. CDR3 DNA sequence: TGCGCCAGCAGCAGGGACAGGGGCCGCAATGAGCAGTTCTTC.

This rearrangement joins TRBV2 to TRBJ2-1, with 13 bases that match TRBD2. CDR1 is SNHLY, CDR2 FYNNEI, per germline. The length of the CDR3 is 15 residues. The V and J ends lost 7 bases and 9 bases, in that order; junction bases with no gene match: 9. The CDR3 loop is CASTERLAGGGEQFF. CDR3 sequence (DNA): TGTGCCAGCACCGAACGACTAGCGGGAGGAGGTGAGCAGTTCTTC.

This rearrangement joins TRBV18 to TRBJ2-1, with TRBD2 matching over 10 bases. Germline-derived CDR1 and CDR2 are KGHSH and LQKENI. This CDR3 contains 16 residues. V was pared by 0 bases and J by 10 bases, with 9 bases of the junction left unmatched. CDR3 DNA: TGTGCCAGCTCACCACCTGGGACTAGCGCGCGGGGGGAGCAGTTCTTC. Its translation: CASSPPGTSARGEQFF. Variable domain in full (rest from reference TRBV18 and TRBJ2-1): NAGVMQNPRHLVRRRGQEARLRCSPMKGHSHVYWYRQLPEEGLKFMVYLQKENIIDESGMPKERFSAEFPKEGPSILRIQQVVRGDSAAYFCASSPPGTSARGEQFFGPGTRLTVL.

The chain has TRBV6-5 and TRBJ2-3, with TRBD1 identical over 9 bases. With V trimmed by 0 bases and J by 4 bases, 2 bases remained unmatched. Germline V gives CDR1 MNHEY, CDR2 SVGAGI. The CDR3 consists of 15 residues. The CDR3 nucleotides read TGTGCCAGCAGTTACTCGTGGACAGGGGCAGATACGCAGTATTTT. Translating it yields CASSYSWTGADTQYF.

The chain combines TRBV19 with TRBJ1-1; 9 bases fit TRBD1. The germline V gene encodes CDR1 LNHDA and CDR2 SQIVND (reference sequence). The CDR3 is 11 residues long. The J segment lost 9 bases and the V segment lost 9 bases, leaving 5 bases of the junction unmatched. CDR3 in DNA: TGTGCCAGCAGGGACAGGGTTCAAGCTTTCTTT. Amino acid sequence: CASRDRVQAFF.

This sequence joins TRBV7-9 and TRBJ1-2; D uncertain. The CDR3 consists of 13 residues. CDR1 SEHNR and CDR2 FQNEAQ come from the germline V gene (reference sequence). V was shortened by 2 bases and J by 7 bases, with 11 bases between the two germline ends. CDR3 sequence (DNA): TGTGCCAGCAGCTTAACCGGGGTGGCTGGCTACACCTTC. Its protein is CASSLTGVAGYTF.

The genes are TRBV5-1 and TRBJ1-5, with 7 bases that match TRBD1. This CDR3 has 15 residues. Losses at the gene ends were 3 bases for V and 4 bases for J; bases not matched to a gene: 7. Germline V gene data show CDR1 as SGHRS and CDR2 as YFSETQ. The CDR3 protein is CASSSEGQANQPQHF. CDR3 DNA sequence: TGCGCCAGCAGCTCTGAAGGACAGGCGAATCAGCCCCAGCATTTT.

Written as DNA, the CDR3 is TGTGCCATCTCCGGGGGGGCCGACGAGCAGTACTTC. Translated, it gives CAISGGADEQYF. The chain uses TRBV10-3 and TRBJ2-7; 8 bases agree with TRBD2. The V segment lost 8 bases and the J segment 5 bases; nucleotides outside the gene matches: 5. This CDR3 is built from 12 residues. Germline values: CDR1 ENHRY, CDR2 SYGVKD.

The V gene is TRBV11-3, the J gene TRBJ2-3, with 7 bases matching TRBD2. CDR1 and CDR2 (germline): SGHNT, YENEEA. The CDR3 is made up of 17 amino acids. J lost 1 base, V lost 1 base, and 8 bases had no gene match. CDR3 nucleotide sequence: TGTGCCAGCAGCTTAGGCGGGAGATCAGTAGGCACAGATACGCAGTATTTT. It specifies CASSLGGRSVGTDTQYF.

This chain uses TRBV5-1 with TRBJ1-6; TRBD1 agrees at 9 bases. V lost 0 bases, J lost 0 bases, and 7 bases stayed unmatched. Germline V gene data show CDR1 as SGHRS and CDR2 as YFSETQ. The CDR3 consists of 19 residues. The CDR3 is CASSLGQGDLISYNSPLHF. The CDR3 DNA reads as TGCGCCAGCAGCTTGGGACAGGGGGATTTGATCTCCTATAATTCACCCCTCCACTTT.